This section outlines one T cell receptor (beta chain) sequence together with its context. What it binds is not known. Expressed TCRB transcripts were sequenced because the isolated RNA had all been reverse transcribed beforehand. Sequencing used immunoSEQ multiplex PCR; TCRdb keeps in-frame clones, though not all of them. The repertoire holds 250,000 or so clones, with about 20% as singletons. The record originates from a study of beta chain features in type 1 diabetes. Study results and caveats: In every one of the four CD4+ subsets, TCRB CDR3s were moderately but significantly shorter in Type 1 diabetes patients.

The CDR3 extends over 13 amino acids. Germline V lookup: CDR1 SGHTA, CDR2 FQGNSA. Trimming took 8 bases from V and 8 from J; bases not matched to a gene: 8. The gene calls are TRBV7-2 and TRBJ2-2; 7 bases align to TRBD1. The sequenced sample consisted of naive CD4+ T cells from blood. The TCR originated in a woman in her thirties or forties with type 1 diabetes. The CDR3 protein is CASGRQGSGELFF. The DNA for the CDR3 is TGTGCCAGCGGACGACAGGGATCAGGGGAGCTGTTTTTT.